Each of the 9 T cell receptor beta chains below was sequenced from the same sample in a study of cytomegalovirus exposure and HLA in healthy donors. Primers included in the PCR were 60 Vbeta and 13 Jbeta primers. Assay: immunoSEQ multiplex PCR; the TCRdb copy retains only in-frame clones and omits some. The repertoire includes 50,000 to 65,000 clones, about 70% of them detected once, and 22% sits in the top ten. Sequenced: PBMCs. Receptors originate from a woman in her fifties or sixties in good health and CMV-seropositive.

Only one count was recorded for this clone. V and J are TRBV30 and TRBJ2-2; weak D call: TRBD2 (5 bases). This CDR3 spans 13 amino acids. The germline V gene encodes CDR1 GTSNPN and CDR2 SVGIG (reference sequence). V was shortened by 2 bases and J by 6 bases, with 10 bases between the two germline ends. This CDR3 reads CAWSPRRAGELFF. The CDR3 bases are TGTGCCTGGAGTCCACGGCGGGCCGGGGAGCTGTTTTTT.

The chain combines TRBV29-1 with TRBJ1-1; a possible D gene is TRBD1 (5 bases). The CDR3 totals 10 residues. The germline CDR1 and CDR2 sequences are SQVTM and ANQGSEA. DNA for the CDR3: TGCGTTGGAGGGGACACTGAAGCTTTCTTT. The encoded protein is CVGGDTEAFF.

This clone was found a few times. The V call is TRBV4-2, the J call TRBJ2-5, with 7 bases fitting TRBD2. J gave up 4 bases and V 0 bases, and 5 bases lay outside the gene matches. Germline values: CDR1 LGHNA, CDR2 YNFKEQ. The length of the CDR3 is 15 residues. CDR3 in DNA: TGTGCCAGCAGCCAAGATTGGGGGGGAATAGAGACCCAGTACTTC. Amino acids: CASSQDWGGIETQYF.

The V call is TRBV2, the J call TRBJ2-7, with 13 bases identical to TRBD2. CDR1 is SNHLY, CDR2 FYNNEI, per germline. This CDR3 comprises 14 residues. V was pared by 5 bases and J by 11 bases, with 9 bases of the junction left unmatched. CDR3 sequence (DNA): TGTGCCAGCAGTTGGACTAGCGGGGGTCCCGGGGAGTACTTC. It codes for CASSWTSGGPGEYF.

The V call is TRBV13, the J call TRBJ1-4, with no clear D. The germline V gene encodes CDR1 PRHDT and CDR2 FYEKMQ (reference sequence). The ends were cut back, 0 bases at V and 4 bases at J, with 3 bases in the middle. The CDR3 covers 13 residues. In nucleotides, the CDR3 is TGTGCCAGCAGCTTAGGGCGTAATGAAAAACTGTTTTTT. Protein product: CASSLGRNEKLFF.

This chain connects TRBV28 to TRBJ2-2, with D tentatively TRBD2 (5 bases). The ends were cut back, 5 bases at V and 0 bases at J, with 7 bases in the middle. The CDR3 is 14 residues long. Germline V lookup: CDR1 MDHEN, CDR2 SYDVKM. The CDR3 DNA reads TGTGCCAGCAGTGTGAGGGCGAACACCGGGGAGCTGTTTTTT. Protein product: CASSVRANTGELFF.

V gene TRBV7-9 combines with J gene TRBJ2-3; 8 positions agree with TRBD1. The CDR3 has 16 residues. CDR1 is SEHNR and CDR2 is FQNEAQ in the germline V gene (reference sequence). V gave up 1 base and J gave up 5 bases; unmatched junction bases: 8. In DNA form, the CDR3 reads TGTGCCAGCAGCTTAGTCTTCACAGGGGGGTTAGATACGCAGTATTTT. Translating it yields CASSLVFTGGLDTQYF.

J is TRBJ2-1 and V is TRBV7-3; TRBD1 matches at 9 bases. With 1 base clipped from V and 7 bases from J, the junction kept 11 bases outside the gene matches. Germline loops: CDR1 SGHTA, CDR2 FQGTGA. The CDR3 loop spans 17 amino acids. The CDR3 region is CASSLIGGTGRGNEQFF. The CDR3 DNA sequence: TGTGCCAGCAGCTTAATAGGGGGGACAGGGAGGGGGAATGAGCAGTTCTTC.

This clone was recorded only once. A much bigger clone sits one base away, suggesting this may be a read error. The chain has TRBV27 and TRBJ2-3, with 8 bases identical to TRBD2. The length of the CDR3 is 15 residues. Germline CDR1 MNHEY, CDR2 SMNVEV (reference sequence). CDR3 in amino acids: CANSLSGLDTDTQYF. The CDR3 bases are TGTGCCAACAGTTTATCGGGACTAGACACAGATACGCAGTATTTT.